This T cell receptor beta chain derives from a study of blood T cell repertoires in COVID-19. Study-level background: Acute and convalescent COVID-19 samples came from the United States, Italy and Spain.

A COVID-19 case was met by exposed participants within 2 weeks before study entry. CDR3 length equals 16 residues. Assay used: immunoSEQ multiplex PCR; TCRdb lists only in-frame clones, some missing. This sample has fewer than 350,000 clones; 75% to 90% occur once, and the top ten carry under 2%. The chain carries TRBV21-1 and TRBJ2-2; TRBD2 was called by the table and not checked on the DNA. TRBV21-1 is a pseudogene segment. The origin of this receptor is a woman aged 25 to 39 who had been exposed to COVID-19. The specimen was PBMCs or T cells enriched from blood (not recorded which). CDR3 bases: TGTGCCAGCAGCACGGTCTTCGTTTTGGTGGCCGGGGAGCTGTTTTTT. It specifies CASSTVFVLVAGELFF.